The present entry profiles one TCR beta chain with its context. CDR1 and CDR2 from the germline V gene are LNHDA and SQIVND (reference sequence). CDR3 length: 14 residues. With 6 bases removed from V and 7 bases from J, the gap between germline ends came to 16 bases. These data belong to a study of cytomegalovirus exposure and HLA in healthy donors. PCR employed 60 Vbeta and 13 Jbeta primers. Data came from immunoSEQ multiplex PCR; TCRdb stores just in-frame clones and leaves some out. The repertoire has roughly 130,000 clones, roughly three fifths of them found once; the top ten carry approximately 8.5%.

The chain combines TRBV19 with TRBJ1-3; D is unresolved. Sequencing was performed on PBMCs. The TCR comes from a woman aged 35 to 49 in good health and CMV-seropositive. CDR3 nucleotide sequence: TGTGCCAGTAGGTACACTAGCGCGAGGAACACCATATATTTT. Its protein is CASRYTSARNTIYF.